One TCR beta chain is described in this entry. The data belong to a study of blood T cell repertoires in COVID-19. Some clones are missing from TCRdb's copy, which holds only in-frame ones; the method was immunoSEQ multiplex PCR. The sample lists around 200,000 clones, roughly nine tenths occurring once. V lost 6 bases to trimming and J lost 7 bases; unmatched junction nucleotides: 12. The CDR3 extends over 15 amino acids. CDR1 LNHDA and CDR2 SQIVND come from the germline V gene (reference sequence). The TCR was taken from a man aged 35 to 55 with active or convalescent COVID-19. The J gene is TRBJ1-2, the V gene TRBV19; 9 bases are a match to TRBD1. Sequenced material: peripheral blood. The CDR3 DNA reads TGTGCCAGTAGAAACCTCGGGACAGGGCATACTGGCTACACCTTC. This sequence encodes CASRNLGTGHTGYTF. Based on the CDR3 plus reference TRBV19 and TRBJ1-2, the full variable domain is DGGITQSPKYLFRKEGQNVTLSCEQNLNHDAMYWYRQDPGQGLRLIYYSQIVNDFQKGDIAEGYSVSREKKESFPLTVTSAQKNPTAFYLCASRNLGTGHTGYTFGSGTRLTVV.